What follows is one TCR beta chain and its context. Looked up from germline, CDR1 is LNHDA and CDR2 is SQIVND (reference sequence). The CDR3 length is 15 residues. V was trimmed by 6 bases and J by 6 bases, leaving 18 bases between them. This sample was included in a study of cytomegalovirus exposure and HLA in healthy donors. A multiplex PCR was run with 60 Vbeta primers and 13 Jbeta primers. Generated by immunoSEQ multiplex PCR, the TCRdb table keeps only in-frame clones and is missing some. The sample consists of about 150,000 clones, roughly three quarters of them appearing once. The clonotype originates from a woman in her forties in good health and CMV-seronegative. The sample taken for sequencing was PBMCs. This chain uses TRBV19 with TRBJ1-5; no clear D gene. DNA of the CDR3: TGTGCCAGTAGAGTCTGGAGTCCTGGAGGTCAGCCCCAGCATTTT. The encoded protein is CASRVWSPGGQPQHF.